The clone carrying this T cell receptor beta chain has only one observation. The data were produced by immunoSEQ multiplex PCR, yet TCRdb's version contains in-frame clones alone and is incomplete. The sample records 55,000 to 85,000 clones, around 90% being singletons. The CDR3 extends over 16 amino acids. V lost 3 bases, J lost 3 bases, and 9 bases stayed unmatched. The germline V gene encodes CDR1 MNHNS and CDR2 SASEGT. These data come from a study of T cell changes during pregnancy in multiple sclerosis. The sample was peripheral blood, taken after pregnancy. The clonotype was recovered from a female donor with multiple sclerosis, enrolled in a pregnancy study. V gene TRBV6-1 combines with J gene TRBJ2-3; TRBD2 matches at 7 bases. The CDR3 region is CASSDGRAGETDTQYF. The CDR3 DNA reads as TGTGCCAGCAGTGACGGTAGGGCGGGAGAGACAGATACGCAGTATTTT.